This paragraph covers one TCR beta chain sequence. The antigen remains undetermined. The sample is drawn from a study of T cell responses to AZD1222 COVID-19 vaccine. Study-level points and caveats: A mostly white British donor set with more females was recruited, and clonal diversity was possibly underestimated. CD4 TCRs linked to vaccination spanned spike, dominating at 160-218 and 743-854. None of the repertoires were sampled until the peak T cell response had passed. Baseline seropositivity characterized only six or seven AZD1222 recipients.

The ends lost 7 bases at V and 4 bases at J; junction bases unmatched: 4. CDR3 size: 13 residues. In germline, CDR1 is SGHRS, CDR2 YFSETQ. Sequencing was performed with immunoSEQ multiplex PCR; in TCRdb, only in-frame clones are kept and a portion is missing. Of approximately 120,000 clones listed, roughly 87% are singletons. The V and J genes are TRBV5-1 and TRBJ1-1, with 10 bases that match TRBD1. This specimen consisted of peripheral blood, obtained on day 0 of AZD1222 vaccination. This sequence was found in an adult in good health. The CDR3 spells CASQDRGGTEAFF. The CDR3 coding sequence is TGCGCCAGCCAGGACAGGGGGGGCACTGAAGCTTTCTTT.